This T cell receptor beta chain was observed in a study of T cell responses to AZD1222 COVID-19 vaccine. Whole-study context: Pooling of second doses given at about 4 or about 12 weeks was done.

Profiling relied on immunoSEQ multiplex PCR, and the TCRdb table lists in-frame clones only, not all of them. The sample holds some 140,000 clones, under 95% seen once. Findings of the study overall: Donors, mostly white British, included more females; clonal diversity was possibly underestimated.

As regards this clone: Its cognate antigen is unknown.

The CDR3 totals 13 residues. Germline V lookup: CDR1 DFQATT, CDR2 SNEGSKA (reference sequence). V lost 3 bases to trimming and J lost 3 bases, with 9 bases between them. The sequences come from peripheral blood, collected on day 0 of AZD1222 vaccination. The origin of this receptor is an adult in good health. J is TRBJ1-5 and V is TRBV20-1, with TRBD1 as a possible D gene (5 bases). The CDR3 loop reads CSASQGVNQPQHF. In DNA, the CDR3 is TGCAGTGCTAGTCAAGGGGTCAATCAGCCCCAGCATTTT.